This T cell receptor beta chain was profiled in a study of cytomegalovirus exposure and HLA in healthy donors. Whole-study findings and limits: Across HLA loci, a later analysis found differing TCR association rates, with DRB1 most and HLA-C fewest.

J gave up 6 bases and V 4 bases, and 3 bases lay outside the gene matches. Germline CDR1 is SGHRS and CDR2 is YFSETQ. The CDR3 contains 15 residues. Both 60 Vbeta primers and 13 Jbeta primers went into the PCR. Profiled with immunoSEQ multiplex PCR; TCRdb holds only in-frame clones, not every one. The sample has 80,000 to 100,000 clones, roughly 70% seen once. The count of this clone is one. Its antigen remains unidentified. The rearrangement links TRBV5-1 to TRBJ2-1, with 14 bases fitting TRBD2. This TCR derives from a woman aged 18-29 years in good health and CMV-seropositive. The sequencing input was PBMCs. The CDR3 nucleotides are TGCGCCAGCAGCCCGGGACTAGCGGGGGCCAATGAGCAGTTCTTC. This sequence encodes CASSPGLAGANEQFF.